Shown below are 9 T cell receptor beta chains from a single sample sequenced in a study of T cell clonality in common variable immunodeficiency. Clones were read by immunoSEQ multiplex PCR, and TCRdb kept only the in-frame ones, dropping some. This sample shows about 28,000 clones and no singletons; about 12% rests with the ten largest. The sequenced sample consisted of peripheral blood mononuclear cells. These receptors originate from a person aged 18-70 years in good health.

On this clone: The sequenced fragment ends 3 residues before the CDR3 boundary, so the rest is inferred from the germline J gene. The rearrangement links TRBV19 to TRBJ1-5; TRBD1 agrees at 7 bases. The germline V gene encodes CDR1 LNHDA and CDR2 SQIVND (reference sequence). Trimming removed 10 bases from V and 7 bases from J; junction bases left unmatched: 7. The CDR3 has 12 residues. CDR3 residues: CATKTGFQPQHF. The part of the CDR3 DNA that was read is TGTGCCACCAAGACAGGGTTCCAGCCC.

This clone was counted many times. The CDR3 extends 3 residues past the end of the read, so its final part is completed from the germline J gene. J is TRBJ1-2 and V is TRBV29-1; 10 bases agree with TRBD1. The CDR3 spans 13 residues. V was clipped by 4 bases and J by 6 bases; unmatched bases: 5. Germline loops: CDR1 SQVTM, CDR2 ANQGSEA. The DNA read from the CDR3 is TGCAGCGTTGGGGACAGGGGTTACGATGGC. Protein: CSVGDRGYDG. The entire CDR3 protein is CSVGDRGYDGYTF.

With respect to this clone: The CDR3 extends 3 residues past the end of the read, so its final part is completed from the germline J gene. This sequence joins TRBV7-6 and TRBJ2-5; 12 bases are a match to TRBD2. Per germline, CDR1 SGHVS and CDR2 FNYEAQ. CDR3 size: 16 residues. The trim removed 5 bases at V and 2 bases at J, leaving 6 bases unmatched. This CDR3 reads CASSALAGGRQETQYF. Incomplete CDR3 DNA: TGTGCCAGCAGCGCCCTAGCGGGGGGGCGGCAAGAGACC.

This clone was picked up a small number of times. The read comes to an end 3 residues before the CDR3 does, leaving the germline J gene to fill in the end. V gene TRBV5-1 combines with J gene TRBJ2-5; 7 nucleotides agree with TRBD2. This CDR3 spans 14 amino acids. In germline, CDR1 is SGHRS, CDR2 YFSETQ. Unmatched junction bases numbered 6, after V lost 4 bases and J lost 3 bases. The sequenced CDR3 bases are TGCGCCAGCAGCCCTGGGGGGAGGGAAGAGACC. It specifies CASSPGGREET. The complete CDR3 sequence is CASSPGGREETQYF. Using reference TRBV5-1 and TRBJ2-5 for the parts outside the CDR3, the full variable domain is KAGVTQTPRYLIKTRGQQVTLSCSPISGHRSVSWYQQTPGQGLQFLFEYFSETQRNKGNFPGRFSGRQFSNSRSEMNVSTLELGDSALYLCASSPGGREETQYFGPGTRLLVL.

This clone was recorded a few times. Sequencing ends 3 residues short of the CDR3 end; the germline J gene provides the rest. This chain links TRBV19 with TRBJ2-5, with 10 bases matching TRBD2. The V gene end was trimmed by 2 bases and the J gene end by 7 bases; junction bases not matched to a gene: 4. This CDR3 region has 14 residues. In germline, CDR1 is LNHDA, CDR2 SQIVND (reference sequence). CDR3 DNA (partial): TGTGCCAGTAGTATAAGGCCTAGCGGGGGGACC. It encodes CASSIRPSGGT. The whole CDR3 region reads CASSIRPSGGTQYF.

The table lists this clone with a few counts. The read comes to an end 3 residues before the CDR3 does, leaving the germline J gene to fill in the end. The chain couples TRBV20-1 to TRBJ2-7; a possible D gene is TRBD1 (7 bases). Trimming stripped 6 bases from V and 2 bases from J, with 17 bases between. In germline, CDR1 is DFQATT, CDR2 SNEGSKA (reference sequence). CDR3 length: 14 residues. The CDR3 DNA, read in part, is TGCAGTGCAACCTCAGGGGGGCGGCCCTACGAG. This encodes CSATSGGRPYE. The full-length CDR3 reads as CSATSGGRPYEQYF.

This clone has at least ten counts. At one end the junction does not follow the germline gene, possibly because of a read error. The missing CDR3 end, 3 residues past where the read stops, is filled in from the germline J gene. This chain connects TRBV4-2 to TRBJ2-1, with 9 bases fitting TRBD2. Germline lookup yields CDR1 LGHNA and CDR2 YNFKEQ. The CDR3 length is 16 residues. The part of the CDR3 DNA that was read is TGCGCCAGCAGCCAAGACTGGCGGGGGGGCCGGGTTGAG. Amino acids: CASSQDWRGGRVE. The whole CDR3 protein reads CASSQDWRGGRVEQFF.

This clone was detected a few times. From the germline J gene comes the end of the CDR3, since the read stops 3 residues before it. The chain is built from TRBV30 and TRBJ1-1; D remains unclear. CDR1 and CDR2 (germline): GTSNPN, SVGIG (reference sequence). This CDR3 has 12 residues. Partial CDR3 DNA: TGTGCCTGGAGGATTGAAGTGCCGGGA. Amino acid sequence: CAWRIEVPG. The CDR3 in its entirety is CAWRIEVPGAFF.

This clone was seen a few times. This CDR3 is CASSVDSGQGTYGYTF. Incomplete CDR3 DNA: TGTGCCAGCAGCGTAGATTCGGGACAGGGAACCTATGGC. This sequence joins TRBV7-8 and TRBJ1-2; 9 bases fit TRBD1. Read coverage stops 3 residues before the CDR3 terminus; the germline J gene supplies the remainder. Per the germline V gene, CDR1 is SGHVS and CDR2 is FQNEAQ. The CDR3 covers 16 residues. The V gene end was trimmed by 5 bases and the J gene end by 4 bases; junction bases not matched to a gene: 11.